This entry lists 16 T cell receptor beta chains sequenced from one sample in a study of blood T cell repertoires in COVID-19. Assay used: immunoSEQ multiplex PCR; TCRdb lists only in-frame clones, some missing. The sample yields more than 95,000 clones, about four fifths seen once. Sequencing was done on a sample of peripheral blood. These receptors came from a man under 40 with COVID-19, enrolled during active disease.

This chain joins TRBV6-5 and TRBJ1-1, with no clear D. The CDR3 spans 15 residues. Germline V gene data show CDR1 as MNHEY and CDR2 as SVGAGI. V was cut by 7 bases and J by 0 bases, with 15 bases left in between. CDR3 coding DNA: TGTGCCAGCATTTCATATCGAGGCGTGAACACTGAAGCTTTCTTT. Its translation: CASISYRGVNTEAFF.

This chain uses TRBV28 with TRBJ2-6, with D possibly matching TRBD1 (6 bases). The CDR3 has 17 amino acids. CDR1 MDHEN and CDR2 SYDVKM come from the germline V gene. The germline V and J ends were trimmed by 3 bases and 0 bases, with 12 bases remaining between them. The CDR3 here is CASSFFTGSSGANVLTF. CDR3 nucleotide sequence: TGTGCCAGCAGTTTCTTTACAGGGAGCTCTGGGGCCAACGTCCTGACTTTC. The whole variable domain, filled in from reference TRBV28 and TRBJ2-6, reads DVKVTQSSRYLVKRTGEKVFLECVQDMDHENMFWYRQDPGLGLRLIYFSYDVKMKEKGDIPEGYSVSREKKERFSLILESASTNQTSMYLCASSFFTGSSGANVLTFGAGSRLTVL.

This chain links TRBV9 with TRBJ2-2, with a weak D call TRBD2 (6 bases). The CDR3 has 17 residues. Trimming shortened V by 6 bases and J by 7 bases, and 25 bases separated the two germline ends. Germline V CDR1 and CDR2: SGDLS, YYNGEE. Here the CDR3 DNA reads TGTGCCAGCAATACCGGACTAACCCCCCTCCTTGGCGGGGAGCTGTTTTTT. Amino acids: CASNTGLTPLLGGELFF.

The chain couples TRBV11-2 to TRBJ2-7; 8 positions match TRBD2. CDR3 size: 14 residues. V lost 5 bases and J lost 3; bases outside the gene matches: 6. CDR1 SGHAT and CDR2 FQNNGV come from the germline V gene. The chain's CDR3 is CASSEGLANYEQYF. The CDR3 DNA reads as TGTGCCAGCAGCGAAGGACTAGCCAACTACGAGCAGTACTTC.

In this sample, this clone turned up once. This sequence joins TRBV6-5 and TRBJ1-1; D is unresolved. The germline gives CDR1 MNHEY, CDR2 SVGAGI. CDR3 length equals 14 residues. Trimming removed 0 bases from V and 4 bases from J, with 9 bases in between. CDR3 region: CASSYSRRSTEAFF. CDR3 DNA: TGTGCCAGCAGTTACTCTCGACGGAGCACTGAAGCTTTCTTT.

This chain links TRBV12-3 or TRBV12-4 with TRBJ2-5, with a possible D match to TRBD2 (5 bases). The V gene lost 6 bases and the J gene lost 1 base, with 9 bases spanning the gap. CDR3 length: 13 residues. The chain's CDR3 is CASRLTSQETQYF. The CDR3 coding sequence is TGTGCCAGCAGGCTTACTAGCCAAGAGACCCAGTACTTC.

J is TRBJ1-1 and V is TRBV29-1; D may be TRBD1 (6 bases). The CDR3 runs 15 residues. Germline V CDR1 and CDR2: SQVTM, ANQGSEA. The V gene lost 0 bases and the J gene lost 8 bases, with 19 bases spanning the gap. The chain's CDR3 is CSVEDPRTGMEEAFF. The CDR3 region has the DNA TGCAGCGTTGAAGACCCTAGAACAGGGATGGAGGAAGCTTTCTTT.

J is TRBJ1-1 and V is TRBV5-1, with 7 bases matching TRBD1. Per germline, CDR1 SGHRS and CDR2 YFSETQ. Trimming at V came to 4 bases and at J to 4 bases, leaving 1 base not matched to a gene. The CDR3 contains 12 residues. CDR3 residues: CASSPGGTEAFF. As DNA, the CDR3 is TGCGCCAGCAGCCCAGGGGGCACTGAAGCTTTCTTT.

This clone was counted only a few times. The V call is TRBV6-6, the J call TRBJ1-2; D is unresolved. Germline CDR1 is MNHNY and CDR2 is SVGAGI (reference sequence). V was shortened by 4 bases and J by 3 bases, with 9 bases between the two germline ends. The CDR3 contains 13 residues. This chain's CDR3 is CASSSSVDYGYTF. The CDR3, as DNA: TGTGCCAGCAGTTCGTCGGTTGACTATGGCTACACCTTC.

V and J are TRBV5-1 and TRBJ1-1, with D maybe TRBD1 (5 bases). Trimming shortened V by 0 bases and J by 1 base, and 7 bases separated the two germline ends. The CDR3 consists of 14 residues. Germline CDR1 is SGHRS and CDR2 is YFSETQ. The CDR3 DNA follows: TGCGCCAGCAGCTTGGGAACAGGGAACACTGAAGCTTTCTTT. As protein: CASSLGTGNTEAFF.

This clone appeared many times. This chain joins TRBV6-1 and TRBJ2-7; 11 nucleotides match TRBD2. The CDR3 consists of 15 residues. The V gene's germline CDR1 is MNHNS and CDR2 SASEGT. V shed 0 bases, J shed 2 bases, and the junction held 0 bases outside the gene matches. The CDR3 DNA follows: TGTGCCAGCAGTGAAGCGACTAGCGGGGCCTACGAGCAGTACTTC. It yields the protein CASSEATSGAYEQYF.

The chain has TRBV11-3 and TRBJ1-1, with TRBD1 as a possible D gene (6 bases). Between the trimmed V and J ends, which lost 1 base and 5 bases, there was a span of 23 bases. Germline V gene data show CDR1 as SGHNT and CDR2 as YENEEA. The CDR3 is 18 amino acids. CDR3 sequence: CASSLVLGPGGRKTEAFF. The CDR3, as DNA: TGTGCCAGCAGCTTAGTATTGGGGCCCGGGGGGCGTAAGACTGAAGCTTTCTTT.

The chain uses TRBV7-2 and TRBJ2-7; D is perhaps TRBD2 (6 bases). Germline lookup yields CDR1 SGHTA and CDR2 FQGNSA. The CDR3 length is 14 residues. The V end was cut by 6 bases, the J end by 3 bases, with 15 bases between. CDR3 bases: TGTGCCAGCAGTCCCGGGGGTAGCGGCTACGAGCAGTACTTC. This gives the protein CASSPGGSGYEQYF.

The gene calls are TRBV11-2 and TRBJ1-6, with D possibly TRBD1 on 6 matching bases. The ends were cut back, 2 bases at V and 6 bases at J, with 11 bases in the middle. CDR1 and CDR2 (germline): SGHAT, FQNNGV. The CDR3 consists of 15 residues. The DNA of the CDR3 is TGTGCCAGCAGCTTACAGGGGTCTAGTAATTCACCCCTCCACTTT. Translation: CASSLQGSSNSPLHF.

CDR3 residues: CASSPSSTQEKLFF. The CDR3 nucleotides are TGTGCCAGCTCACCATCTAGCACACAGGAAAAACTGTTTTTT. V and J are TRBV18 and TRBJ1-4; D unresolved. The CDR3 is 14 residues long. Trimming removed 2 bases from V and 8 bases from J, with 12 bases in between. Germline-derived CDR1 and CDR2 are KGHSH and LQKENI.

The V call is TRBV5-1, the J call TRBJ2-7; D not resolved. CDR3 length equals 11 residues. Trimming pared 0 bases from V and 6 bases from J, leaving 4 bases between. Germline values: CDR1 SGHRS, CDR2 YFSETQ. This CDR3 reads CASSLGPEQYF. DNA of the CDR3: TGCGCCAGCAGCTTGGGGCCCGAGCAGTACTTC.